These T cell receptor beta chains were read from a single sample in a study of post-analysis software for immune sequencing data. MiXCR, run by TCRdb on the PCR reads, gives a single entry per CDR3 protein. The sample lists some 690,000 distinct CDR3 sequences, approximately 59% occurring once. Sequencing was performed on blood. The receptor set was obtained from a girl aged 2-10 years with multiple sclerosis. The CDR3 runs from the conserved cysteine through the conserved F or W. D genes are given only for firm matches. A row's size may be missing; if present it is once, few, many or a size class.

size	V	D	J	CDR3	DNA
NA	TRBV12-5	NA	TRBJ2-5	CASGLKWRGVNIREQYF	TGTGCTAGTGGTTTGAAATGGAGAGGGGTCAATATTAGGGAGCAGTACTTC
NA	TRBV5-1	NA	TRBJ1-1	CASSSYSRVNTEAFF	TGCGCCAGCAGCTCCTACTCCAGGGTGAACACTGAAGCATTCTTT
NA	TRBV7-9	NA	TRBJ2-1	CASSFSQGQSSYNEQFF	TGTGCCAGCAGCTTTTCACAGGGTCAAAGCTCCTACAATGAGCAGTTCTTC
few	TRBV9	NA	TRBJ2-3	CASSVTGGPTADTQYF	TGTGCCAGCAGCGTCACGGGGGGCCCCACGGCGGATACGCAGTATTTT
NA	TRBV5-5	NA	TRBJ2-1	CASSIVIPHPNNEQFF	TGTGCCAGCAGCATCGTGATCCCTCATCCTAACAATGAGCAGTTCTTC
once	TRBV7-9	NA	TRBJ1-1	CASSVHLRGFRTEAFF	TGTGCCAGCAGCGTCCATCTGAGGGGATTTCGCACTGAAGCTTTCTTT
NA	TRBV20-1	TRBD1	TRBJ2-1	CSARRDRVVHEQFF	TGCAGTGCTAGACGGGACAGGGTAGTCCATGAGCAGTTCTTC
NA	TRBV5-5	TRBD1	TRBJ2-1	CASSANRGANNEQFF	TGTGCCAGCAGCGCCAACAGGGGGGCGAACAATGAGCAGTTCTTC
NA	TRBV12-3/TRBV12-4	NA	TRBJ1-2	CASSDQTEQGTLYGYTF	TGTGCCAGCAGTGACCAAACTGAACAGGGAACTCTCTATGGCTACACCTTC
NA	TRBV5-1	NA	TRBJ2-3	CASRADRYSTDTQYF	TGCGCCAGCAGGGCCGACAGGTACAGCACAGATACGCAGTATTTT
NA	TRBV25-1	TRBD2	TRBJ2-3	CASSVAGTQYF	TGTGCCAGCAGTGTAGCGGGTACGCAGTATTTT
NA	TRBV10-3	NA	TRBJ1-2	CAISESLMGSSNAYGYTF	TGTGCCATCAGTGAGTCGCTAATGGGGAGCTCCAACGCTTATGGCTACACCTTC
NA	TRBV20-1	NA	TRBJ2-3	CSARDLRVGTDTQYF	TGCAGTGCTCGAGACTTGAGGGTCGGCACAGATACGCAGTATTTT
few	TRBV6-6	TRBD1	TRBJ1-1	CASSYGTGGTEAFF	TGTGCCAGCAGTTACGGGACAGGGGGCACTGAAGCTTTCTTT
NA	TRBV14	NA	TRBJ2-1	CASSQEVGTRIRNEQFF	TGTGCCAGCAGCCAAGAGGTCGGGACTCGGATTCGCAATGAGCAGTTCTTC
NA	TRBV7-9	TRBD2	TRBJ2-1	CASSLAARLAHYDEQFF	TGTGCCAGCAGCTTAGCGGCGAGACTAGCGCATTACGATGAGCAGTTCTTC
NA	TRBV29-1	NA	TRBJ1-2	CSVADPLSFGYTF	TGCAGCGTTGCGGACCCATTATCCTTCGGCTACACCTTC
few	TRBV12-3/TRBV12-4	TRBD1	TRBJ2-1	CASTLSSEGANEQFF	TGTGCCAGCACTCTCTCGAGCGAGGGGGCCAATGAGCAGTTCTTC
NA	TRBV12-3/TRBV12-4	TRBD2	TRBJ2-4	CASSAMIAGNIQYF	TGTGCCAGCAGCGCGATGATAGCGGGAAACATTCAGTACTTC
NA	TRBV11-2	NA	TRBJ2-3	CASSLDWGGQYF	TGTGCCAGCAGCTTAGATTGGGGAGGGCAGTATTTT
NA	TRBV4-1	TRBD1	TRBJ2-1	CASSQGDRPRYNEQFF	TGCGCCAGCAGCCAAGGGGACAGGCCAAGGTACAATGAGCAGTTCTTC
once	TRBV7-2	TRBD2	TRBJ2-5	CASSLGGSGGSGTQYF	TGTGCCAGCAGCTTGGGGGGTAGCGGGGGATCAGGGACCCAGTACTTC
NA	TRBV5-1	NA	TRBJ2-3	CASSGSSGSSTDTQYF	TGCGCCAGCAGCGGAAGTAGCGGATCTAGCACAGATACGCAGTATTTT
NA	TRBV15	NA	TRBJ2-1	CATSREAGHEQFF	TGTGCCACCAGCAGAGAGGCAGGGCATGAGCAGTTCTTC
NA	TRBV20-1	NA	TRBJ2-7	CSASHGASSYEQYF	TGCAGTGCGTCTCACGGGGCTTCCTCCTACGAGCAGTACTTC
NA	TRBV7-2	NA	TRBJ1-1	CASSLLDGNTEAFF	TGTGCCAGCAGCCTCCTGGACGGGAACACTGAAGCTTTCTTT
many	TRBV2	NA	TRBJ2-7	CASSEGYEQYF	TGCGCCAGCAGTGAAGGGTACGAGCAGTACTTC
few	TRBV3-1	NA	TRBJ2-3	CASSRRGSTDTQYF	TGTGCCAGCAGCCGTCGGGGGAGCACAGATACGCAGTATTTT
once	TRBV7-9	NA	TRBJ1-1	CASSLAQGAGTEAFF	TGTGCCAGCAGCTTAGCGCAAGGAGCGGGCACTGAAGCTTTCTTT
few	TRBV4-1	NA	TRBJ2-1	CASSQHYRVGEQFF	TGCGCCAGCAGCCAACACTATCGGGTTGGTGAGCAGTTCTTC
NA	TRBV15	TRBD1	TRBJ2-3	CATSRGQGLTDTQYF	TGTGCCACCAGCAGAGGACAGGGTTTAACAGATACGCAGTATTTT
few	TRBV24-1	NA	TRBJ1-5	CATSDNDGPDQPQHF	TGTGCCACCAGTGACAACGACGGACCGGATCAGCCCCAGCATTTT
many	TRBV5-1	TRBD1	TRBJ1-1	CASSLDRGGTEAFF	TGTGCCAGCAGCTTGGACAGGGGTGGCACTGAAGCTTTCTTT
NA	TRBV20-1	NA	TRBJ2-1	CSASGGGPSYNEQFF	TGCAGTGCTAGTGGGGGAGGCCCTTCCTACAATGAGCAGTTCTTC
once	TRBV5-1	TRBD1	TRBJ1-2	CASSGGGQNYGYTF	TGCGCCAGCAGCGGGGGGGGACAGAACTATGGCTACACCTTC
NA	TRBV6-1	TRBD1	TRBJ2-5	CASSQNPGQGVQETQYF	TGTGCCAGCAGCCAAAATCCCGGACAGGGGGTCCAAGAGACCCAGTACTTC